What follows is one T cell receptor (beta chain) and its context. No antigen is known for it. This sample is drawn from a study of shared clonotypes between healthy human individuals. Study results and caveats: Clonotypes not shared had lower generation probabilities than those common to all four donors. Generally, estimated richness proved larger in naive subsets than it did in memory subsets.

Naive CD8 cells lacked CD45RO, underwent positive selection for CCR7 and left out terminally differentiated effector memory CD45RA+ cells. Germline V CDR1 and CDR2: SGDLS, YYNGEE. The CDR3 is 15 residues long. Trimming left V 2 bases short and J 3 bases short, with 15 bases between. Deep-level assay runs were performed. In the study's own analysis: Owing to the provision of junction-only sequences devoid of quality scores by immunoSEQ, filtering differed. Sequenced by immunoSEQ multiplex PCR; TCRdb stores in-frame clones only, minus some. That table gives V, J and clone size, and the DNA gave D and trimming. The repertoire holds 2 million to 2.5 million clones, about 95% seen once, with approximately 1.2% in the top ten.

The specimen was naive CD8+ T cells sorted from blood. The rearrangement links TRBV9 to TRBJ2-7, with D possibly matching TRBD2 (6 bases). The source of this sequence is a man aged 18 to 35 in good health. The CDR3 sequence: CASSVEGTFNYEQYF. CDR3 bases: TGTGCCAGCAGCGTTGAGGGGACTTTTAACTACGAGCAGTACTTC.